This T cell receptor (beta chain) was identified during a study of shared clonotypes between healthy human individuals. Study-wide findings and caveats: Sampling included only blood; tissue repertoires likely differ. Measured sharing among donors was expected to vary with sequencing depth.

Regarding this clone: Its matching antigen is unknown.

From germline, CDR1 is LNHDA and CDR2 SQIVND (reference sequence). V lost 7 bases, J lost 5 bases, and 10 bases stayed unmatched. The CDR3 runs 14 residues. Genomic DNA of unsorted samples came from around 84 million PBMCs. Assay: immunoSEQ multiplex PCR; the TCRdb copy retains only in-frame clones and omits some. The sample lists 400,000 to 550,000 clones; 79% were seen once. The origin of this receptor is a woman in her thirties or forties in good health. Some clones in this sample may be carry-over from other donors' samples. The genes are TRBV19 and TRBJ2-7; TRBD2 matches 8 bases. The material sequenced was PBMCs. The CDR3, as DNA: TGTGCCAGTAATCCAGCGGGAGTGTACAACGAGCAGTACTTC. Translating it yields CASNPAGVYNEQYF.